This T cell receptor beta chain was obtained from a study of shared clonotypes between healthy human individuals. The ends lost 3 bases at V and 5 bases at J; junction bases unmatched: 6. This CDR3 contains 14 residues. Germline values: CDR1 SGHAT, CDR2 FQNNGV. Profiling relied on immunoSEQ multiplex PCR, and the TCRdb table lists in-frame clones only, not all of them. The sample has fewer than 650,000 clones; around 78% are singletons. The receptor's source is a woman aged 35 to 49 in good health. Some clones in this sample may be carry-over from other donors' samples. The chain joins TRBV11-2 to TRBJ2-7; 8 positions agree with TRBD1. Sequenced sample: PBMCs. The CDR3 sequence is CASSLDRALDEQYF. CDR3 nucleotide sequence: TGTGCCAGCAGCTTGGACAGGGCCCTCGACGAGCAGTACTTC.